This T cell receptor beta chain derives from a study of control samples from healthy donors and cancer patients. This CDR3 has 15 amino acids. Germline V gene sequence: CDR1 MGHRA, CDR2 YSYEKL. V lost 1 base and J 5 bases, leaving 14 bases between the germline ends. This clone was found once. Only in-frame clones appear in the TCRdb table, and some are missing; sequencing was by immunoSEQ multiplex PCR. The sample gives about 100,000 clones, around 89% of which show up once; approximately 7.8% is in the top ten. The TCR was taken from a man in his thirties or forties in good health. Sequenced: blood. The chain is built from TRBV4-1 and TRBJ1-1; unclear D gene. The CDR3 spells CASSQVWQLDTEAFF. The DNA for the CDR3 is TGCGCCAGCAGCCAAGTGTGGCAACTAGATACTGAAGCTTTCTTT.